These T cell receptor beta chains were read from a single sample in a study of shared clonotypes between healthy human individuals. The protocol was immunoSEQ multiplex PCR, while the TCRdb copy is restricted to in-frame clones and leaves out a portion. The sample records 950,000 to 1,100,000 clones, around 75% being singletons. The sample consisted of memory CD4+ T cells sorted from blood. The source is a man in his late teens or twenties in good health. Each CDR3 is given with its conserved first and last residue. The D gene is left open where the match is weak. Clone size, where shown, is once, few, many, or a class for clones that have expanded.

J gene: TRBJ2-7; clone size: .; D gene: .; CDR3 length: 14; V gene: TRBV5-1; CDR3 protein: CASSLTGPYMEQYF; CDR3 DNA: TGCGCCAGCAGCTTAACAGGGCCCTATATGGAGCAGTACTTC
J gene: TRBJ2-7; clone size: .; D gene: TRBD2; CDR3 length: 16; V gene: TRBV5-4; CDR3 protein: CASSDGKRGSPYEQYF; CDR3 DNA: TGTGCCAGCAGCGACGGAAAGCGGGGGAGTCCCTACGAGCAGTACTTC
J gene: TRBJ2-7; clone size: .; D gene: .; CDR3 length: 13; V gene: TRBV18; CDR3 protein: CASSPAPVYEQYF; CDR3 DNA: TGTGCCAGCTCACCGGCCCCCGTCTACGAGCAGTACTTC
J gene: TRBJ1-1; clone size: .; D gene: TRBD1; CDR3 length: 15; V gene: TRBV19; CDR3 protein: CASSIRQGGNTEAFF; CDR3 DNA: TGTGCCAGTAGTATTCGGCAGGGGGGTAACACTGAAGCTTTCTTT
J gene: TRBJ2-1; clone size: .; D gene: TRBD2; CDR3 length: 15; V gene: TRBV4-3; CDR3 protein: CASSLMTSGDNEQFF; CDR3 DNA: TGCGCCAGCAGCCTTATGACTAGCGGAGACAATGAGCAGTTCTTC
J gene: TRBJ1-3; clone size: .; D gene: TRBD1; CDR3 length: 14; V gene: TRBV18; CDR3 protein: CASSLDRAGNTIYF; CDR3 DNA: TGTGCCAGCTCACTGGACAGGGCTGGAAACACCATATATTTT
J gene: TRBJ1-2; clone size: .; D gene: TRBD1; CDR3 length: 13; V gene: TRBV6-6; CDR3 protein: CASRFGQGNGYTF; CDR3 DNA: TGTGCCAGCAGGTTCGGACAGGGGAATGGCTACACCTTC
J gene: TRBJ2-1; clone size: .; D gene: .; CDR3 length: 11; V gene: TRBV2; CDR3 protein: CASSVINEQFF; CDR3 DNA: TGTGCCAGCAGTGTGATCAATGAGCAGTTCTTC
J gene: TRBJ2-5; clone size: .; D gene: TRBD2; CDR3 length: 15; V gene: TRBV5-1; CDR3 protein: CASSFGTSEGETQYF; CDR3 DNA: TGCGCCAGCAGCTTCGGGACTAGCGAGGGTGAGACCCAGTACTTC
J gene: TRBJ2-3; clone size: .; D gene: TRBD2; CDR3 length: 14; V gene: TRBV5-1; CDR3 protein: CATRLAGSTDTQYF; CDR3 DNA: TGCGCCACCAGACTAGCGGGGTCCACAGATACGCAGTATTTT
J gene: TRBJ2-6; clone size: .; D gene: .; CDR3 length: 16; V gene: TRBV5-8; CDR3 protein: CASSLGLLAGANVLTF; CDR3 DNA: TGTGCCAGCAGTCTAGGGCTACTGGCAGGGGCCAACGTCCTGACTTTC
J gene: TRBJ2-5; clone size: many; D gene: .; CDR3 length: 14; V gene: TRBV11-3; CDR3 protein: CASSPGRGAKTQYF; CDR3 DNA: TGTGCCAGCAGCCCGGGACGAGGGGCGAAGACCCAGTACTTC
J gene: TRBJ2-1; clone size: few; D gene: .; CDR3 length: 14; V gene: TRBV5-1; CDR3 protein: CASSLGTGGNEQFF; CDR3 DNA: TGCGCCAGCAGCTTAGGAACAGGCGGCAATGAGCAGTTCTTC
J gene: TRBJ2-1; clone size: .; D gene: TRBD2; CDR3 length: 15; V gene: TRBV11-2; CDR3 protein: CASSPLGLGKNEQFF; CDR3 DNA: TGTGCCAGCAGCCCTCTGGGACTAGGCAAAAATGAGCAGTTCTTC
J gene: TRBJ2-6; clone size: .; D gene: .; CDR3 length: 18; V gene: TRBV6-7; CDR3 protein: CASSRCRRIYKGANVLTF; CDR3 DNA: TGTGCCAGCAGTCGGTGCAGGCGTATTTACAAAGGGGCCAACGTCCTGACTTTC
J gene: TRBJ1-1; clone size: .; D gene: .; CDR3 length: 11; V gene: TRBV30; CDR3 protein: CAWIREAEAFF; CDR3 DNA: TGTGCCTGGATACGAGAGGCTGAAGCTTTCTTT
J gene: TRBJ2-7; clone size: .; D gene: .; CDR3 length: 18; V gene: TRBV7-3; CDR3 protein: CASSLTPGGASSSYEQYF; CDR3 DNA: TGTGCCAGCAGCTTGACCCCGGGGGGCGCGTCCTCCTCCTACGAGCAGTACTTC
J gene: TRBJ2-7; clone size: .; D gene: .; CDR3 length: 16; V gene: TRBV5-1; CDR3 protein: CASSKQSGFSSYEQYF; CDR3 DNA: TGCGCCAGCAGCAAACAGAGTGGCTTTAGCTCCTACGAGCAGTACTTC
J gene: TRBJ1-1; clone size: few; D gene: .; CDR3 length: 14; V gene: TRBV7-2; CDR3 protein: CASSRGGLNTEAFF; CDR3 DNA: TGTGCCAGCAGCCGAGGGGGATTGAACACTGAAGCTTTCTTT
J gene: TRBJ2-3; clone size: .; D gene: TRBD1; CDR3 length: 15; V gene: TRBV9; CDR3 protein: CASSPRTGTTDTQYF; CDR3 DNA: TGTGCCAGCAGCCCGCGGACAGGAACGACAGATACGCAGTATTTT
J gene: TRBJ1-2; clone size: few; D gene: .; CDR3 length: 13; V gene: TRBV10-3; CDR3 protein: CAISDGTNYGYTF; CDR3 DNA: TGTGCCATCAGTGACGGAACTAACTATGGCTACACCTTC
J gene: TRBJ2-7; clone size: .; D gene: .; CDR3 length: 15; V gene: TRBV19; CDR3 protein: CASSIAGVTSYEQYF; CDR3 DNA: TGTGCCAGTAGTATAGCGGGGGTGACCTCCTACGAGCAGTACTTC
J gene: TRBJ2-5; clone size: .; D gene: TRBD2; CDR3 length: 14; V gene: TRBV5-1; CDR3 protein: CASSPAGGQETQYF; CDR3 DNA: TGCGCCAGCAGCCCTGCGGGGGGCCAAGAGACCCAGTACTTC
J gene: TRBJ1-3; clone size: .; D gene: .; CDR3 length: 15; V gene: TRBV6-1; CDR3 protein: CASSEIHSSGNTIYF; CDR3 DNA: TGTGCCAGCAGTGAAATCCATTCCTCTGGAAACACCATATATTTT
J gene: TRBJ2-3; clone size: .; D gene: .; CDR3 length: 15; V gene: TRBV5-1; CDR3 protein: CASRDAARGTDTQYF; CDR3 DNA: TGCGCCAGCAGGGACGCGGCCAGGGGAACAGATACGCAGTATTTT
J gene: TRBJ1-1; clone size: many; D gene: .; CDR3 length: 12; V gene: TRBV7-9; CDR3 protein: CASSRTPYEAFF; CDR3 DNA: TGTGCCAGCAGTCGGACACCTTATGAAGCTTTCTTT
J gene: TRBJ2-2; clone size: once; D gene: TRBD1; CDR3 length: 14; V gene: TRBV6-6; CDR3 protein: CASSHQQGVGELFF; CDR3 DNA: TGTGCCAGCAGTCACCAACAGGGGGTGGGGGAGCTGTTTTTT
J gene: TRBJ1-1; clone size: .; D gene: .; CDR3 length: 14; V gene: TRBV5-1; CDR3 protein: CASNPEQKNTEAFF; CDR3 DNA: TGCGCCAGCAACCCGGAACAGAAGAACACTGAAGCTTTCTTT